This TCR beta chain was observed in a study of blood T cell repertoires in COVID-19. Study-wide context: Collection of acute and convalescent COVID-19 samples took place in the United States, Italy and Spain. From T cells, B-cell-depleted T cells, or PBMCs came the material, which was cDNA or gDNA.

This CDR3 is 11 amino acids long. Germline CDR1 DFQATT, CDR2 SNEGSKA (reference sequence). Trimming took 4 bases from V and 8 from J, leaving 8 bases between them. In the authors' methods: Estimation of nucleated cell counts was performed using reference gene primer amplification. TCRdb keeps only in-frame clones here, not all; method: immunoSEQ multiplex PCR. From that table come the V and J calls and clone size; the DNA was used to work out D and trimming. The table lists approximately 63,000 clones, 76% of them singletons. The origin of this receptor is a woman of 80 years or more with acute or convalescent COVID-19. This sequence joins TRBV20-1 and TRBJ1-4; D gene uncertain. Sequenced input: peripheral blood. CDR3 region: CSATLREKLFF. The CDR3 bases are TGCAGTGCTACGTTGAGGGAAAAACTGTTTTTT.